This TCR beta chain was retrieved from a study of cytomegalovirus exposure and HLA in healthy donors. The study, taken as a whole, reports: Researchers had no immune exposure information except CMV serostatus available. One variant, a missense change in DCLRE1C, was linked in a later analysis to TCR beta V- and J-gene trimming.

The germline V and J ends were trimmed by 7 bases and 2 bases, with 17 bases remaining between them. CDR1 is LNHDA, CDR2 SQIVND, per germline (reference sequence). The CDR3 sequence is 15 residues long. PCR employed 60 Vbeta and 13 Jbeta primers. The data were produced by immunoSEQ multiplex PCR, yet TCRdb's version contains in-frame clones alone and is incomplete. This table has tens of thousands of clones, over 70% appearing once. A note on this clone: The target antigen is unknown.

At collection, donors were nominally healthy, but unrecorded immune exposures were probable. Material for sequencing was PBMCs. The V and J genes are TRBV19 and TRBJ1-2; weak D call: TRBD1 (6 bases). This TCR came from a male donor in good health and CMV-seropositive. The CDR3 nucleotides read TGTGCCAGTACCTCTGGACAGAACGTAAACTATGGCTACACCTTC. Translating it yields CASTSGQNVNYGYTF.